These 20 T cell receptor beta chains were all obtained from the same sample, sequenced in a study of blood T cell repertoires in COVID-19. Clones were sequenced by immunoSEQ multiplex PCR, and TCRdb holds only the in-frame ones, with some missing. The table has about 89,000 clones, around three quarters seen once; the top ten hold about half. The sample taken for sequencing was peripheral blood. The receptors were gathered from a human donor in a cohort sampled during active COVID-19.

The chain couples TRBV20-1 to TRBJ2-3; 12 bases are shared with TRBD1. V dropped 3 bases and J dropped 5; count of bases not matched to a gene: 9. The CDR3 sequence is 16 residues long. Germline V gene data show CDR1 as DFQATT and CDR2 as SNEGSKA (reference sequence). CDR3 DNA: TGCAGTGCTAGTTCACCGGGACAGGGGGCTTTAGATACGCAGTATTTT. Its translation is CSASSPGQGALDTQYF.

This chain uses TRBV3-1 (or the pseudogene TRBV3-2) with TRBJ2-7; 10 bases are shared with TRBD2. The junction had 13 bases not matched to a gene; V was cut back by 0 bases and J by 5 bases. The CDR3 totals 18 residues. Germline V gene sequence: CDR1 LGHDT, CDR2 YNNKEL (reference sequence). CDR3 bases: TGTGCCAGCAGCCAAGAAGGTTTACTAGCGGGATCCTGGGACGAGCAGTACTTC. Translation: CASSQEGLLAGSWDEQYF.

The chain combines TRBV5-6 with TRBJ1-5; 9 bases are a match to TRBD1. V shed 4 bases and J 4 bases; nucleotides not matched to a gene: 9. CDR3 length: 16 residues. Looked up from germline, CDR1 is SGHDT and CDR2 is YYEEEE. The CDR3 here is CASSRYRQGVNQPQHF. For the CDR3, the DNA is TGTGCCAGCAGCCGATACCGACAGGGGGTAAATCAGCCCCAGCATTTT.

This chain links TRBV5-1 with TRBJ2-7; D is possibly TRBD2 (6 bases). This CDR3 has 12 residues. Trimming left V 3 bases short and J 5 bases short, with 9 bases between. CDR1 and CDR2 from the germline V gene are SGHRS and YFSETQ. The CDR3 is CASSSEGNEQYF. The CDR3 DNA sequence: TGCGCCAGCAGCTCGGAGGGGAACGAGCAGTACTTC.

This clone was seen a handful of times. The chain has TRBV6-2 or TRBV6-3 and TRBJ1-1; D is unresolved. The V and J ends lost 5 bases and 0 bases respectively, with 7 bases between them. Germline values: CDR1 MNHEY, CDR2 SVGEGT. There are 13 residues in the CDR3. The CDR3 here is CASSHSMNTEAFF. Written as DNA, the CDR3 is TGTGCCAGCAGTCACAGCATGAACACTGAAGCTTTCTTT.

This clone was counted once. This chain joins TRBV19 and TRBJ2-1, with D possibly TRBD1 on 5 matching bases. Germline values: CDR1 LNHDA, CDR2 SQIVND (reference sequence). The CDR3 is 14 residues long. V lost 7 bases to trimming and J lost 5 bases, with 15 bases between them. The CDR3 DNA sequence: TGTGCCAGTATCCCCGGTGACAGAAACAATGAGCAGTTCTTC. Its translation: CASIPGDRNNEQFF.

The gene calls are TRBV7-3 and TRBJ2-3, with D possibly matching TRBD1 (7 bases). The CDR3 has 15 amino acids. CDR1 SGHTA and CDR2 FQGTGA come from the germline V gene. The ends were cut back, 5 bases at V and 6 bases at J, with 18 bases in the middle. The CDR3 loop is CASSRGGGILDTQYF. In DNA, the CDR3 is TGTGCCAGCAGCCGAGGGGGCGGGATCTTGGATACGCAGTATTTT.

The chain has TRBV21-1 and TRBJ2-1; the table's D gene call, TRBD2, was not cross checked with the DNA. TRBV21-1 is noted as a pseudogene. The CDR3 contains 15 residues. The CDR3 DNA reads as TGTGCCAGCAGCAAAGGCCCGCTCCCTAGCAATAAGCAGTTCTTC. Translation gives CASSKGPLPSNKQFF.

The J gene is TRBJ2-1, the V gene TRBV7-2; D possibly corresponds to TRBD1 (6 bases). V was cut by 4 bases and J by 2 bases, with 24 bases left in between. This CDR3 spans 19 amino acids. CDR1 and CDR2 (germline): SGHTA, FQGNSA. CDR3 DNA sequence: TGTGCCAGCAGCTCAAGGGCCCCCCGTCAGGGGAGCGCCTACAATGAGCAGTTCTTC. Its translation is CASSSRAPRQGSAYNEQFF.

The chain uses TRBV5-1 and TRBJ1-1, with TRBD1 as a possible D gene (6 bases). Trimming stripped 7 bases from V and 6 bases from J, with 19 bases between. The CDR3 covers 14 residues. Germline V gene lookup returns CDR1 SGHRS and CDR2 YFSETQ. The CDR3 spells CASQDSHGVSEAFF. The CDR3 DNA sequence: TGCGCCAGCCAGGACAGCCATGGGGTTTCTGAAGCTTTCTTT.

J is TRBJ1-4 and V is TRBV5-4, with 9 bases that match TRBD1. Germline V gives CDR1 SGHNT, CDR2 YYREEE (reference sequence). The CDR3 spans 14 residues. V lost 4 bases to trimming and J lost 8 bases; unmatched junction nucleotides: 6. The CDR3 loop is CASSPDRGREKLFF. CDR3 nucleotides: TGTGCCAGCAGCCCCGACAGGGGGAGGGAAAAACTGTTTTTT.

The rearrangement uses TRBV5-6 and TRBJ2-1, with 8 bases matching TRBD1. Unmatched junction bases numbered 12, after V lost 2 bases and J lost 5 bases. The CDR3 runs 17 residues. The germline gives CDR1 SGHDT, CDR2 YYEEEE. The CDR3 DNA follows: TGTGCCAGCAGCTTCGGCAGGGGGCATGTGGGTAACAATGAGCAGTTCTTC. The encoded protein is CASSFGRGHVGNNEQFF. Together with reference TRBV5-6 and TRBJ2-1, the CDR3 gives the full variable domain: DAGVTQSPTHLIKTRGQQVTLRCSPKSGHDTVSWYQQALGQGPQFIFQYYEEEERQRGNFPDRFSGHQFPNYSSELNVNALLLGDSALYLCASSFGRGHVGNNEQFFGPGTRLTVL.

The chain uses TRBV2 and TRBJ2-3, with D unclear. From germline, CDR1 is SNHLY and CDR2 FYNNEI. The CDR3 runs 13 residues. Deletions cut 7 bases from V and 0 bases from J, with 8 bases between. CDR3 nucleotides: TGTGCCAGCACCCCTGTTAGCACAGATACGCAGTATTTT. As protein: CASTPVSTDTQYF. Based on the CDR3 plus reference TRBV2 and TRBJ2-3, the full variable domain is EPEVTQTPSHQVTQMGQEVILRCVPISNHLYFYWYRQILGQKVEFLVSFYNNEISEKSEIFDDQFSVERPDGSNFTLKIRSTKLEDSAMYFCASTPVSTDTQYFGPGTRLTVL.

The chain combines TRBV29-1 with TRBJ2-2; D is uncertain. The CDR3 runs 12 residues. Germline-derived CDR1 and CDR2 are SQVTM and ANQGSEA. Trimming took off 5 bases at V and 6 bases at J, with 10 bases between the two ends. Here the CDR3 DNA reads TGCAGCGTTAGTCGGTCGGCCGGGGAGCTGTTTTTT. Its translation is CSVSRSAGELFF.

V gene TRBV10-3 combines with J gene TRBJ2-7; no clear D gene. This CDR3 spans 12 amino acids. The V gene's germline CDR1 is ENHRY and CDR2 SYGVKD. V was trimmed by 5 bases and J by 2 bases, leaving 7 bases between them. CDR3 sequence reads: CAISTSTYEQYF. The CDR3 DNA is TGTGCCATCAGTACCAGTACCTACGAGCAGTACTTC.

Here the CDR3 reads CASSPFGGGNEQFF. The CDR3 DNA reads TGTGCCAGCAGCCCCTTCGGCGGGGGCAATGAGCAGTTCTTC. The V call is TRBV11-3, the J call TRBJ2-1; 7 bases are shared with TRBD2. J gave up 6 bases and V 5 bases, and 7 bases lay outside the gene matches. The CDR3 totals 14 residues. Germline lookup yields CDR1 SGHNT and CDR2 YENEEA.

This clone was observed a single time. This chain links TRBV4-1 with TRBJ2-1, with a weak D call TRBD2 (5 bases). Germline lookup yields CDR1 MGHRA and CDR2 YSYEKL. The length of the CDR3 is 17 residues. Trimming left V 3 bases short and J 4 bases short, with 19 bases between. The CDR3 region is CASSQIPVSGQYNEQFF. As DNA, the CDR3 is TGCGCCAGCAGCCAGATCCCCGTGAGCGGCCAATACAATGAGCAGTTCTTC.

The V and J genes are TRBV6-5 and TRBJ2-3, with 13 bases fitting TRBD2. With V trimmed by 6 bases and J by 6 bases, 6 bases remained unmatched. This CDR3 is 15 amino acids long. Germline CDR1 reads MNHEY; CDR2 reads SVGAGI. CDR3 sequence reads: CASRLGLAGEDTQYF. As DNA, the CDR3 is TGTGCCAGCAGGCTTGGACTAGCGGGAGAGGATACGCAGTATTTT.

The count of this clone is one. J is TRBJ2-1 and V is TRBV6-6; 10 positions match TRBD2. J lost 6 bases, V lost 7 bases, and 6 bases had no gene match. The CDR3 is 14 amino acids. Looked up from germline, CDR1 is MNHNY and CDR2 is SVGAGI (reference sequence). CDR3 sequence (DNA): TGTGCCAGCACCCTAGCGGGAGTTCGCAATGAGCAGTTCTTC. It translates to CASTLAGVRNEQFF.

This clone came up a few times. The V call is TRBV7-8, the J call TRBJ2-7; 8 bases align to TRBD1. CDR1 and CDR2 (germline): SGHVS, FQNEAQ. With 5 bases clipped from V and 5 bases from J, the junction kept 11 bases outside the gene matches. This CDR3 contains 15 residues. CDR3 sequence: CASSVVWAGGNEQYF. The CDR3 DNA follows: TGTGCCAGCAGCGTAGTATGGGCAGGGGGCAACGAGCAGTACTTC.